Sequencing of this TCR beta chain was carried out in a study of T cells in Graves' hyperthyroidism and ophthalmopathy. Study-level information: The blood sample was taken at first diagnosis, before treatment began.

The CDR3 is 14 residues long. CDR1 and CDR2 from the germline V gene are MNHEY and SVGAGI. The germline V and J ends were trimmed by 2 bases and 7 bases, with 14 bases remaining between them. Amplification yielded TCR beta CDR3 regions, with RNA transcripts as the source. HTBI primers were employed in a first-round RT-PCR of the TCR CDR3. Via MiXCR, TCRdb re-called the multiplex PCR reads, giving one row per CDR3 protein. The sample has about 520,000 distinct CDR3 sequences; approximately 25% are singletons. This clonotype was seen at least ten times. The receptor comes from a woman aged 30 to 39 with Graves' ophthalmopathy. The chain carries TRBV6-5 and TRBJ1-2; maybe TRBD1 (6 bases). The specimen was blood. The CDR3, as DNA: TGTGCCAGCAGTTACCGGGGGGCAGGCAGTGGCTACACCTTC. Translating it yields CASSYRGAGSGYTF.